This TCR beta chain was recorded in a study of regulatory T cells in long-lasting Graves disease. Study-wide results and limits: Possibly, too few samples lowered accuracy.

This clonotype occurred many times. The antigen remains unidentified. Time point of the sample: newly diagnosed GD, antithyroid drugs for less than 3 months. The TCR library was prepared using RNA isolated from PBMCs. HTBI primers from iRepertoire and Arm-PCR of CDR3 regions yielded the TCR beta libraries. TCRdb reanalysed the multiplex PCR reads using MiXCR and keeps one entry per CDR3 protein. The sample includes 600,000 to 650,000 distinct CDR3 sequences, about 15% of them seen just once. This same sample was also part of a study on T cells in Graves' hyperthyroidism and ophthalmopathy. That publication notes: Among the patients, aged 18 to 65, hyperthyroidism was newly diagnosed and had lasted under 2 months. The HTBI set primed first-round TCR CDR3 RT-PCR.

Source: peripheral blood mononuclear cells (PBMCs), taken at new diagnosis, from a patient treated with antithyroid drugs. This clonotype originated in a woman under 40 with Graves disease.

The CDR3 bases are TGTGCCAGCAGTTTCCACAGGGCGGGCTACGAGCAGTACTTC. Its translation: CASSFHRAGYEQYF. This rearrangement joins TRBV28 to TRBJ2-7, with a weak D call TRBD1 (6 bases). CDR1 is MDHEN, CDR2 SYDVKM, per germline. The CDR3 extends over 14 amino acids. Deletions cut 3 bases from V and 3 bases from J, with 12 bases between.